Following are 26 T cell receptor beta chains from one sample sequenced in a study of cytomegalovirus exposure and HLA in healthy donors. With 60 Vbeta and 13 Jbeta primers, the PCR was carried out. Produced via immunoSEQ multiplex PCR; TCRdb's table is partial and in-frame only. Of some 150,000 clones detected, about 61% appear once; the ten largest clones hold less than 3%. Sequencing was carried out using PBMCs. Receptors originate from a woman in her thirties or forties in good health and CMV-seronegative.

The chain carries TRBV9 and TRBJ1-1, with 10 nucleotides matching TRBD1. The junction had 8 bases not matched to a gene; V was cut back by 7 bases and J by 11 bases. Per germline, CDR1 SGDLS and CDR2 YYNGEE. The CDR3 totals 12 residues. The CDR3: CASGDRGHGAFF. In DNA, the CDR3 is TGTGCCAGCGGGGACAGGGGTCATGGTGCTTTCTTT.

CDR3 in DNA: TGCAGCGTTGTTATTCGGGAATGGAGGACTGAAGCTTTCTTT. It yields the protein CSVVIREWRTEAFF. This rearrangement joins TRBV29-1 to TRBJ1-1; D gene uncertain. This CDR3 region has 14 residues. Trimming removed 4 bases at V and 5 bases at J, with 17 bases between. Germline-derived CDR1 and CDR2 are SQVTM and ANQGSEA. Drawing the rest from reference TRBV29-1 and TRBJ1-1, the complete variable domain is SAVISQKPSRDICQRGTSLTIQCQVDSQVTMMFWYRQQPGQSLTLIATANQGSEATYESGFVIDKFPISRPNLTFSTLTVSNMSPEDSSIYLCSVVIREWRTEAFFGQGTRLTVV.

The DNA for the CDR3 is TGCGCCAGCAGCCCTATTGCGGGGGTCAACAATGAGCAGTTCTTC. Translation gives CASSPIAGVNNEQFF. The chain recombines TRBV5-1 with TRBJ2-1, with 7 bases identical to TRBD2. V gave up 4 bases and J gave up 5 bases; unmatched junction bases: 9. Germline loops: CDR1 SGHRS, CDR2 YFSETQ. This CDR3 is built from 15 residues. Looking up the rest from reference TRBV5-1 and TRBJ2-1 gives the full variable domain: KAGVTQTPRYLIKTRGQQVTLSCSPISGHRSVSWYQQTPGQGLQFLFEYFSETQRNKGNFPGRFSGRQFSNSRSEMNVSTLELGDSALYLCASSPIAGVNNEQFFGPGTRLTVL.

CDR3 nucleotide sequence: TGTGCCAGCAGTTATACTAGCGGGGTTTCCGAGCAGTACTTC. It is translated as CASSYTSGVSEQYF. The rearrangement joins TRBV6-5 to TRBJ2-7, with 10 bases lining up with TRBD2. The germline V gene encodes CDR1 MNHEY and CDR2 SVGAGI. The CDR3 is 14 residues long. With 3 bases clipped from V and 6 bases from J, the junction kept 5 bases outside the gene matches.

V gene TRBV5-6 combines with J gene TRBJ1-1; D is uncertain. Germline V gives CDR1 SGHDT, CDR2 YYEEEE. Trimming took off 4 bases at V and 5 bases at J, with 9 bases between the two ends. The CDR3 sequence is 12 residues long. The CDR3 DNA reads TGTGCCAGCAGCCTCGGGATGACTGAAGCTTTCTTT. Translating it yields CASSLGMTEAFF.

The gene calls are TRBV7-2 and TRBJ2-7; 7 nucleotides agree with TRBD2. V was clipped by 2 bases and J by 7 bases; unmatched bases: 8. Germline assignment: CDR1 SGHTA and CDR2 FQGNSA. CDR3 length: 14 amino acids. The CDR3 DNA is TGTGCCAGCAGCTTAAACCCGGGGACTACAGAGCAGTACTTC. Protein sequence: CASSLNPGTTEQYF.

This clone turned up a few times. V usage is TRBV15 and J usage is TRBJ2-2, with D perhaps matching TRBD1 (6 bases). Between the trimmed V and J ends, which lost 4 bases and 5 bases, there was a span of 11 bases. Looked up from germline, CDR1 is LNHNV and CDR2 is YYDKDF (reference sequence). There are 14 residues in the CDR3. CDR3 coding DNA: TGTGCCACCAGCAATCAAGGGGGAACCGGGGAGCTGTTTTTT. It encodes CATSNQGGTGELFF.

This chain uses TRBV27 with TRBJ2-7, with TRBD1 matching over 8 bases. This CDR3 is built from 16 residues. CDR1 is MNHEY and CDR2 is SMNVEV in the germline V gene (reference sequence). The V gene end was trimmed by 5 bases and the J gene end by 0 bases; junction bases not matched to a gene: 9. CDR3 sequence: CASSILPGQGSYEQYF. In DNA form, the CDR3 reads TGTGCCAGCAGTATATTACCCGGACAGGGCTCCTACGAGCAGTACTTC.

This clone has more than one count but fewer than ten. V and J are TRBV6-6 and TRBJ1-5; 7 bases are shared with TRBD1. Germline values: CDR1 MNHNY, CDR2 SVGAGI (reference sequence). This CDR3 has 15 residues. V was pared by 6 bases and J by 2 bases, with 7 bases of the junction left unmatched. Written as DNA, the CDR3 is TGTGCCAGCAGCCCCGACAGGGTAGGCAATCAGCCCCAGCATTTT. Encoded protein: CASSPDRVGNQPQHF.

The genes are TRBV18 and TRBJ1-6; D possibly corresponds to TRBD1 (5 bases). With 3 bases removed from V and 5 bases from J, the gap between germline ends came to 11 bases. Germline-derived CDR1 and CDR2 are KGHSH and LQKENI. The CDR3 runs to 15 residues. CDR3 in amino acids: CASSPRDPNNSPLHF. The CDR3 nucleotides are TGTGCCAGCTCACCGCGGGACCCTAATAATTCACCCCTCCACTTT.

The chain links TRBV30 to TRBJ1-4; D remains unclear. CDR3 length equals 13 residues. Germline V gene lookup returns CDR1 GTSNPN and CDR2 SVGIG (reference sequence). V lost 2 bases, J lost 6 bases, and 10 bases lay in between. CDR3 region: CAWSPGRDEKLFF. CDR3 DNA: TGTGCCTGGAGTCCGGGGAGGGATGAAAAACTGTTTTTT.

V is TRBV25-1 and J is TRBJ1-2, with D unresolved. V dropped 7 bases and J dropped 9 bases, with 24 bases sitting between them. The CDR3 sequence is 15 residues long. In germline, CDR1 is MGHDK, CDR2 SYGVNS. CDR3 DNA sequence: TGTGCCAGCACCAGTCCAGCAGGCGAACCCGGGAGCTACACCTTC. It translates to CASTSPAGEPGSYTF.

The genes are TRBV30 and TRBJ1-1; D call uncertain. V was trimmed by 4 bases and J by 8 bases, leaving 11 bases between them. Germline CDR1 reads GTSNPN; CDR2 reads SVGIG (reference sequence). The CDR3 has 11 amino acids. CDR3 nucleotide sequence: TGTGCCTGGAAGAGGAGCTCAGAAGCTTTCTTT. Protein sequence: CAWKRSSEAFF.

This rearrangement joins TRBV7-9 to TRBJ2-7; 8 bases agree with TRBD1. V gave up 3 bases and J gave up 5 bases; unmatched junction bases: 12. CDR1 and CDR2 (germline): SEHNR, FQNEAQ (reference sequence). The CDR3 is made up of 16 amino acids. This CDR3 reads CASSFDGTGIIHEQYF. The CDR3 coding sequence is TGTGCCAGCAGCTTTGACGGGACAGGAATAATCCACGAGCAGTACTTC. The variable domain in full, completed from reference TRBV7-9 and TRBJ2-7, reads DTGVSQNPRHKITKRGQNVTFRCDPISEHNRLYWYRQTLGQGPEFLTYFQNEAQLEKSRLLSDRFSAERPKGSFSTLEIQRTEQGDSAMYLCASSFDGTGIIHEQYFGPGTRLTVT.

Here the CDR3 reads CASSLSRTGGNEQYF. CDR3 DNA sequence: TGTGCCAGCAGTTTATCGAGAACAGGGGGAAACGAGCAGTACTTC. The genes are TRBV27 and TRBJ2-7; 8 nucleotides match TRBD1. J gave up 5 bases and V 0 bases, and 6 bases lay outside the gene matches. The germline gives CDR1 MNHEY, CDR2 SMNVEV (reference sequence). There are 15 residues in the CDR3.

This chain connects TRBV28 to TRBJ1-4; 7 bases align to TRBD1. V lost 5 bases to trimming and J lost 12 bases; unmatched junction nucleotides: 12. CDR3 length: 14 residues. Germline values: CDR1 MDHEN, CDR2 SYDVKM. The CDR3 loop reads CASSVDREVVQLFF. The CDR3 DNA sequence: TGTGCCAGCAGTGTTGACAGGGAGGTAGTACAACTGTTTTTT.

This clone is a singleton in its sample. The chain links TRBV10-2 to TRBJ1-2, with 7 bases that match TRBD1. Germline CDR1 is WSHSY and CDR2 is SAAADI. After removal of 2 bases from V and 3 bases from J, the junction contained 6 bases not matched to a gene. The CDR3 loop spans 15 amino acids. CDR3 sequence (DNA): TGCGCCAGCAGTGAGAGGGGCAGGGGGGACTATGGCTACACCTTC. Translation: CASSERGRGDYGYTF.

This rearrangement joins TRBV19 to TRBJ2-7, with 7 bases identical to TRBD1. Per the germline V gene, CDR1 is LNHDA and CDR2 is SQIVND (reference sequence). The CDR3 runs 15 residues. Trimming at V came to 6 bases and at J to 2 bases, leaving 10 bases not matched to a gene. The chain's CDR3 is CASRGRTGSTYEQYF. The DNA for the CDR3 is TGTGCCAGTAGAGGACGGACAGGTTCGACCTACGAGCAGTACTTC. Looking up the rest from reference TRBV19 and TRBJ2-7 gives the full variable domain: DGGITQSPKYLFRKEGQNVTLSCEQNLNHDAMYWYRQDPGQGLRLIYYSQIVNDFQKGDIAEGYSVSREKKESFPLTVTSAQKNPTAFYLCASRGRTGSTYEQYFGPGTRLTVT.

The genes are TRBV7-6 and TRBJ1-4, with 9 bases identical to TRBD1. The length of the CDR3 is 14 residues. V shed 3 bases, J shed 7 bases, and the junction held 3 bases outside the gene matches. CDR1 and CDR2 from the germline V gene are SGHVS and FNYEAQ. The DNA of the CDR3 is TGTGCCAGCAGCTTGACAGGGGGTGGTGAAAAACTGTTTTTT. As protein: CASSLTGGGEKLFF.

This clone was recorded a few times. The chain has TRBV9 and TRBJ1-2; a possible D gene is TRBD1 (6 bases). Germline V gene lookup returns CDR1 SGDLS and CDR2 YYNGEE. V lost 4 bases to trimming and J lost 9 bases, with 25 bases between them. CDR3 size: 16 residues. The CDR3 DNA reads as TGTGCCAGCAGCCCATCCGGGACAAGGGTCCGGGTTCGCTACACCTTC. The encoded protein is CASSPSGTRVRVRYTF.

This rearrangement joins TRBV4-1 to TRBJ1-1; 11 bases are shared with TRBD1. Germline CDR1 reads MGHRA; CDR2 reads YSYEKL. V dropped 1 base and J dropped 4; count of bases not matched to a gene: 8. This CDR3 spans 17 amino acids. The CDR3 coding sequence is TGCGCCAGCAGCCAAGTCCAAGGGACAGGGGGTTTCACTGAAGCTTTCTTT. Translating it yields CASSQVQGTGGFTEAFF.

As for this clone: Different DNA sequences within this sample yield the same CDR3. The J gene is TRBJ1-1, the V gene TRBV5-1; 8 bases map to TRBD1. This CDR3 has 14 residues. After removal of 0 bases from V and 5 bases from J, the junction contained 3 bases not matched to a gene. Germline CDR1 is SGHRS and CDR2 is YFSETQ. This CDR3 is CASSLDRGRTEAFF. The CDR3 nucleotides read TGCGCCAGCAGCTTGGACAGGGGGAGAACTGAAGCTTTCTTT.

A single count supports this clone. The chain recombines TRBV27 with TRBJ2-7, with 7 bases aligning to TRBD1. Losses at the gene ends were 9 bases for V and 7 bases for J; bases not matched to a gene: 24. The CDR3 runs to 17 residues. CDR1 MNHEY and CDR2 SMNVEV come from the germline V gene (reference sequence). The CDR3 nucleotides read TGTGCCAGTGATTACCGCCCGATGCGGGCAGGGGGTAAGGAGCAGTACTTC. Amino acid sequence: CASDYRPMRAGGKEQYF.

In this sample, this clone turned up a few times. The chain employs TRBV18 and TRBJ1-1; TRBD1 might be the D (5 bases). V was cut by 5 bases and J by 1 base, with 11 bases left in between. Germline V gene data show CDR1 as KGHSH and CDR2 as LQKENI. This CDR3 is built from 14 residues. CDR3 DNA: TGTGCCAGCTCAGCCGCCCAGGGGAACACTGAAGCTTTCTTT. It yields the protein CASSAAQGNTEAFF.

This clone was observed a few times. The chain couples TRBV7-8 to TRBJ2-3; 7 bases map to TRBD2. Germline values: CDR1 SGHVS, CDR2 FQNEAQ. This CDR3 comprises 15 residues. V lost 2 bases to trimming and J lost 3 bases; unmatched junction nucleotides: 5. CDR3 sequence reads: CASSLTWRGTDTQYF. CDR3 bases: TGTGCCAGCAGCTTAACGTGGCGGGGGACAGATACGCAGTATTTT. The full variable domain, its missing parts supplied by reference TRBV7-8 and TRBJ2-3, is GAGVSQSPRYKVAKRGQDVALRCDPISGHVSLFWYQQALGQGPEFLTYFQNEAQLDKSGLPSDRFFAERPEGSVSTLKIQRTQQEDSAVYLCASSLTWRGTDTQYFGPGTRLTVL.

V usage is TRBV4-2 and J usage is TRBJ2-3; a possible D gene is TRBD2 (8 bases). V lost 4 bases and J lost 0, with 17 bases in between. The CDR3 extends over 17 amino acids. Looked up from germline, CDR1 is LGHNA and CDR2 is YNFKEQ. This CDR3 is CASSRRGRGDSTDTQYF. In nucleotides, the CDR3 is TGTGCCAGCAGCCGGAGGGGGCGGGGGGATAGCACAGATACGCAGTATTTT.